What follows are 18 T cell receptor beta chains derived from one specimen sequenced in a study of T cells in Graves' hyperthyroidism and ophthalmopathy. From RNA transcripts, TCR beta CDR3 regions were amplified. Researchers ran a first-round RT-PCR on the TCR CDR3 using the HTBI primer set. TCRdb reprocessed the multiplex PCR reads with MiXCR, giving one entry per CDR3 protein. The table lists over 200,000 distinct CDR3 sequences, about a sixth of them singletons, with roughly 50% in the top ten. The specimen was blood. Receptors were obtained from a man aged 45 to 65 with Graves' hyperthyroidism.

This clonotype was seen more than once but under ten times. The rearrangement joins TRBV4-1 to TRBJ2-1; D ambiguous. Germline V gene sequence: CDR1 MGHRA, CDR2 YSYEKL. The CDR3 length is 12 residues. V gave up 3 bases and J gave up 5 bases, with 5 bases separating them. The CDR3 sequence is CASSHYNNEQFF. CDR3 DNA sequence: TGCGCCAGCAGCCACTATAACAATGAGCAGTTCTTC.

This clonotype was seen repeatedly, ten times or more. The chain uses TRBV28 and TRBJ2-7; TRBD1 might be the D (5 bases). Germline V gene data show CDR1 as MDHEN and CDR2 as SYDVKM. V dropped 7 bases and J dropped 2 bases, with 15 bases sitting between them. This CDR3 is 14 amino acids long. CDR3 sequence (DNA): TGTGCCAGCACCGCGCCAGGGTCGGCCTACGAGCAGTACTTC. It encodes CASTAPGSAYEQYF.

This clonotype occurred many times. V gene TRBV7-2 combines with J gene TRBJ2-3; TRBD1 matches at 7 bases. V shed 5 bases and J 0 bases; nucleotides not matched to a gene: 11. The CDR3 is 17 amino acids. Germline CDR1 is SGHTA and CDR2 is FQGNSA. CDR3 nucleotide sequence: TGTGCCAGCAGCCTGAGGTGGGAACAGGGGAGCACAGATACGCAGTATTTT. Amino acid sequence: CASSLRWEQGSTDTQYF.

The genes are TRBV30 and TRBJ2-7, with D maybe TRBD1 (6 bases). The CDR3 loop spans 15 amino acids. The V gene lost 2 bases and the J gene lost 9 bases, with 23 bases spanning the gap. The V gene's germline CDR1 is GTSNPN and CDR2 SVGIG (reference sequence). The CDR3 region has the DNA TGTGCCTGGAGTCAGGGGATGGGGGCCTACGAGCGGCAGTACTTC. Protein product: CAWSQGMGAYERQYF.

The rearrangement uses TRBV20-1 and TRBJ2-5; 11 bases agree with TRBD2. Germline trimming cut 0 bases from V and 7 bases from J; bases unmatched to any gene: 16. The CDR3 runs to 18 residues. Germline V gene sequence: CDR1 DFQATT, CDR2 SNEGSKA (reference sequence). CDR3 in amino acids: CSARDPAIAGGNRWTQYF. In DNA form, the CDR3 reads TGCAGTGCTAGAGATCCTGCTATAGCGGGAGGGAACCGGTGGACCCAGTACTTC.

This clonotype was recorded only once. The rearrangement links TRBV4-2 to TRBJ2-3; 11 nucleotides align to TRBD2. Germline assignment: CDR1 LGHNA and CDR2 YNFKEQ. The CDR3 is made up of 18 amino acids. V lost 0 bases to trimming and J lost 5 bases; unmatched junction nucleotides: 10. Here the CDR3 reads CASSQEPLAGGQIDTQYF. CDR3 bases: TGTGCCAGCAGCCAAGAACCCCTAGCGGGAGGTCAAATAGATACGCAGTATTTT.

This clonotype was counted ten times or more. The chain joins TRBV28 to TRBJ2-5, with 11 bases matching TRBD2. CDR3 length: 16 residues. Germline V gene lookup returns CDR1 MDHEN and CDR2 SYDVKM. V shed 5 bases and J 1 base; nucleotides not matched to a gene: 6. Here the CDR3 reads CASSPGLAGLQETQYF. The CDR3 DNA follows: TGTGCCAGCAGTCCCGGACTAGCGGGCCTCCAAGAGACCCAGTACTTC.

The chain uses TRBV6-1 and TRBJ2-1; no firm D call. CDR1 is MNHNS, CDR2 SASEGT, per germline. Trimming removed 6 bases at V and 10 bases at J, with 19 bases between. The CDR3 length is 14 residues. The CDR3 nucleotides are TGTGCCAGCAGACGGACGGAACTGCTGCCCGAGCAGTTCTTC. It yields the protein CASRRTELLPEQFF.

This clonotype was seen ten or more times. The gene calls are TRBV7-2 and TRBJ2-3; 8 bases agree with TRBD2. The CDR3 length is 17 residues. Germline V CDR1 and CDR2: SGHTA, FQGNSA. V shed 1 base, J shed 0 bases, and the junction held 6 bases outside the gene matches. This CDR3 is CASSLVVTSGSTDTQYF. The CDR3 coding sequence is TGTGCCAGCAGCTTAGTAGTTACTAGCGGTAGCACAGATACGCAGTATTTT.

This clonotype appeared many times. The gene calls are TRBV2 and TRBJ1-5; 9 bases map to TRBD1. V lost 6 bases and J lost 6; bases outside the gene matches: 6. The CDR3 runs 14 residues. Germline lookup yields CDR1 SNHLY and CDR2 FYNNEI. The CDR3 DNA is TGTGCCAGCAGGGGACAGGGAGGGCGTCAGCCCCAGCATTTT. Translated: CASRGQGGRQPQHF.

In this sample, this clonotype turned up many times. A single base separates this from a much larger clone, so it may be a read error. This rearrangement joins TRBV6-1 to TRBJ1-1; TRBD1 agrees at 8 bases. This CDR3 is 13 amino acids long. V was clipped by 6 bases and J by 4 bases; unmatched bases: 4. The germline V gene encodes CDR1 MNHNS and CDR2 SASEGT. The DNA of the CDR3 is TGTGCCAGCAGACAGGGGGTGGGCACTGAAGCTTTCTTT. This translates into CASRQGVGTEAFF.

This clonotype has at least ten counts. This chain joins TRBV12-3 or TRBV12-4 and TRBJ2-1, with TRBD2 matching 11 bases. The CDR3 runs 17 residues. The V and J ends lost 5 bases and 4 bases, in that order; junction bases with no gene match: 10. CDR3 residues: CASSLTPTSGVYNEQFF. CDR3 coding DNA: TGTGCCAGCAGTCTAACCCCGACTAGCGGGGTTTACAATGAGCAGTTCTTC.

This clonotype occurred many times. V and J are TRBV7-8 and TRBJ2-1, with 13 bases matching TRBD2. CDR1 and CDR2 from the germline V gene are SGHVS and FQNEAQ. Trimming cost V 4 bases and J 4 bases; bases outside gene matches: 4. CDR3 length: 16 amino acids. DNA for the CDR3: TGTGCCAGCAGCTCCCAACTAGCGGGAGGGTACAATGAGCAGTTCTTC. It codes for CASSSQLAGGYNEQFF.

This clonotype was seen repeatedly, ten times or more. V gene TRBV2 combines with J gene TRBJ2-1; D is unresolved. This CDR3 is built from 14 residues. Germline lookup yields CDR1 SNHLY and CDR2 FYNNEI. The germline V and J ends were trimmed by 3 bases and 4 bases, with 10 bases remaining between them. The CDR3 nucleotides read TGTGCCAGCAGTGACAGACGAGAATACAATGAGCAGTTCTTC. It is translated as CASSDRREYNEQFF.

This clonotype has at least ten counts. CDR3 sequence reads: CATQDRGRLDTQYF. The CDR3 DNA is TGTGCCACCCAGGACAGGGGAAGGTTAGATACGCAGTATTTT. The chain links TRBV28 to TRBJ2-3, with 9 bases matching TRBD1. The CDR3 is made up of 14 amino acids. J lost 5 bases, V lost 10 bases, and 10 bases had no gene match. Looked up from germline, CDR1 is MDHEN and CDR2 is SYDVKM.

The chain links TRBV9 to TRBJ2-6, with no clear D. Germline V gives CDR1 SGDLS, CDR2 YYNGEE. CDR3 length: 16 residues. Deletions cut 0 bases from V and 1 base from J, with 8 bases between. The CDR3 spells CASSVVLGSGANVLTF. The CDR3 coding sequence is TGTGCCAGCAGCGTAGTATTGGGATCTGGGGCCAACGTCCTGACTTTC.

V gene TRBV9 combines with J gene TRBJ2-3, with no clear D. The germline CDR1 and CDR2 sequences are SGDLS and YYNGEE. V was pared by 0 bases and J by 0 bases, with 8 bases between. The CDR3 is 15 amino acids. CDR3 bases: TGTGCCAGCAGCGTAGTGGCGACTAGCACAGATACGCAGTATTTT. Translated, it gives CASSVVATSTDTQYF.

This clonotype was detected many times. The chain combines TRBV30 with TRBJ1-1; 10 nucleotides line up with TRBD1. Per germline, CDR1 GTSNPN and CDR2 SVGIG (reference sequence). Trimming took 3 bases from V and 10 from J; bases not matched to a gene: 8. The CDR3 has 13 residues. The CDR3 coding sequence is TGTGCCTGGAGCAAGGACAGGGGGGAGAGAGCTTTCTTT. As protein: CAWSKDRGERAFF.